This entry lists 29 T cell receptor beta chains sequenced from one sample in a study of breast tumors, draining lymph nodes, adjacent tissues. TCRdb used MiXCR to reprocess the multiplex PCR reads, holding one entry per CDR3 protein. The data hold 20,000 to 30,000 distinct CDR3 sequences, with about 25% observed a single time. Sequencing input: breast tumor tissue. These receptors were taken from a female donor with breast cancer. Some clones in this sample may be carry-over from other donors' samples.

This clonotype was observed a handful of times. The genes are TRBV27 and TRBJ2-5; 9 positions agree with TRBD1. Germline-derived CDR1 and CDR2 are MNHEY and SMNVEV (reference sequence). V shed 3 bases, J shed 4 bases, and the junction held 3 bases outside the gene matches. The CDR3 is 14 residues long. CDR3: CASSFGQGTETQYF. The CDR3 DNA is TGTGCCAGCAGTTTTGGACAGGGGACAGAGACCCAGTACTTC.

This clonotype was observed at least ten times. The chain employs TRBV27 and TRBJ2-7; a weak D match, TRBD2 (5 bases). V was clipped by 2 bases and J by 2 bases, with 7 bases between them. The CDR3 spans 13 residues. In germline, CDR1 is MNHEY, CDR2 SMNVEV (reference sequence). The CDR3 nucleotides are TGTGCCAGCAGTTTAGCGAGGGCCTACGAGCAGTACTTC. Translation: CASSLARAYEQYF.

There are many counts of this clonotype. V usage is TRBV5-1 and J usage is TRBJ2-7, with D tentatively TRBD2 (7 bases). CDR3 length: 18 residues. The germline V gene has CDR1 SGHRS and CDR2 YFSETQ. Trimming pared 0 bases from V and 1 base from J, leaving 20 bases between. The CDR3 region is CASSLDTGGVTLSYEQYF. CDR3 DNA sequence: TGCGCCAGCAGCTTGGACACGGGGGGCGTTACTCTTTCCTACGAGCAGTACTTC.

This clonotype was detected many times. This chain uses TRBV6-6 with TRBJ2-6; TRBD1 is a possible D gene (5 bases). CDR1 and CDR2 from the germline V gene are MNHNY and SVGAGI (reference sequence). This CDR3 is 15 amino acids long. Trimming removed 2 bases at V and 1 base at J, with 6 bases between. The DNA of the CDR3 is TGTGCCAGCAGTTACCAGGGATCTGGGGCCAACGTCCTGACTTTC. This translates into CASSYQGSGANVLTF.

In this sample, this clonotype turned up many times. The V gene is TRBV4-1, the J gene TRBJ1-5; D is uncertain. Germline CDR1 is MGHRA and CDR2 is YSYEKL. The CDR3 is 17 amino acids. The V and J ends lost 0 bases and 0 bases respectively, with 12 bases between them. CDR3 sequence: CASSQERRSYSNQPQHF. The CDR3 DNA is TGCGCCAGCAGCCAAGAAAGGAGGAGTTATAGCAATCAGCCCCAGCATTTT.

V gene TRBV10-1 combines with J gene TRBJ1-1; D may be TRBD1 (5 bases). The CDR3 consists of 16 residues. V was clipped by 4 bases and J by 1 base, with 16 bases between them. The germline gives CDR1 WNHNN, CDR2 SYGVQD (reference sequence). In nucleotides, the CDR3 is TGCGCCAGCAGTGGGGGCAGGGACGAGTGGAACACTGAAGCTTTCTTT. Translation: CASSGGRDEWNTEAFF.

The rearrangement joins TRBV5-1 to TRBJ1-1; TRBD1 is a possible D gene (6 bases). The CDR3 contains 13 residues. V lost 4 bases and J lost 4, with 11 bases in between. Germline V gene lookup returns CDR1 SGHRS and CDR2 YFSETQ. The CDR3 here is CASSARGSTEAFF. The CDR3 DNA reads TGCGCCAGCAGCGCCAGGGGAAGCACTGAAGCTTTCTTT.

This clonotype was counted many times. The chain has TRBV9 and TRBJ1-2; D may be TRBD1 (5 bases). V was cut by 0 bases and J by 8 bases, with 11 bases left in between. Per the germline V gene, CDR1 is SGDLS and CDR2 is YYNGEE. The CDR3 contains 13 residues. CDR3 sequence (DNA): TGTGCCAGCAGCGTAGACGGCGGGGGGGGCTACACCTTC. As protein: CASSVDGGGGYTF.

This clonotype occurred many times. The chain couples TRBV5-1 to TRBJ2-2, with D possibly matching TRBD1 (6 bases). CDR3 size: 17 residues. The V gene's germline CDR1 is SGHRS and CDR2 YFSETQ. V lost 4 bases and J lost 4, with 20 bases in between. The CDR3 region is CASSKFLQGRSTGELFF. As DNA, the CDR3 is TGCGCCAGCAGCAAATTCTTACAGGGCCGCAGCACCGGGGAGCTGTTTTTT. Full variable domain (remainder filled in from reference TRBV5-1 and TRBJ2-2): KAGVTQTPRYLIKTRGQQVTLSCSPISGHRSVSWYQQTPGQGLQFLFEYFSETQRNKGNFPGRFSGRQFSNSRSEMNVSTLELGDSALYLCASSKFLQGRSTGELFFGEGSRLTVL.

Note on this clonotype: A read error is possible here, since a much larger clone lies one base away. V gene TRBV5-1 combines with J gene TRBJ2-5; D perhaps matches TRBD1 (7 bases). The CDR3 length is 14 residues. CDR1 and CDR2 (germline): SGHRS, YFSETQ. CDR3 protein: CVSGLEGAGETQYF. In DNA form, the CDR3 reads TGCGTCAGCGGCTTGGAGGGGGCGGGGGAGACCCAGTACTTC.

This clonotype was recorded at least ten times. V is TRBV6-6 and J is TRBJ2-7; tentatively, D is TRBD1 (5 bases). The V gene lost 5 bases and the J gene lost 7 bases, with 9 bases spanning the gap. The CDR3 totals 11 residues. The V gene's germline CDR1 is MNHNY and CDR2 SVGAGI (reference sequence). DNA for the CDR3: TGTGCCAGCAGTGCAAAGGGGGAGCAGTACTTC. This translates into CASSAKGEQYF.

There are many counts of this clonotype. The chain couples TRBV6-1 to TRBJ2-7; 8 nucleotides align to TRBD2. CDR3 length: 14 residues. Germline CDR1 is MNHNS and CDR2 is SASEGT. V shed 6 bases, J shed 2 bases, and the junction held 6 bases outside the gene matches. CDR3 coding DNA: TGTGCCAGCAGGCTAGCGGGCGTTACCTACGAGCAGTACTTC. It encodes CASRLAGVTYEQYF.

The chain combines TRBV11-2 with TRBJ1-4; a possible D gene is TRBD1 (5 bases). V lost 5 bases to trimming and J lost 0 bases, with 37 bases between them. Germline V gene sequence: CDR1 SGHAT, CDR2 FQNNGV. This CDR3 spans 24 amino acids. Written as DNA, the CDR3 is TGTGCCAGCAGCCTTCGGGGTTCTGGGCCCGGGGCAGGTTTCCTTATAACAACTAATGAAAAACTGTTTTTT. It codes for CASSLRGSGPGAGFLITTNEKLFF.

This clonotype was detected many times. V gene TRBV5-1 combines with J gene TRBJ2-3; TRBD2 aligns across 8 bases. Germline assignment: CDR1 SGHRS and CDR2 YFSETQ. The CDR3 length is 19 residues. Losses at the gene ends were 4 bases for V and 0 bases for J; bases not matched to a gene: 16. The chain's CDR3 is CASSKQPAASGSSTDTQYF. Here the CDR3 DNA reads TGCGCCAGCAGCAAACAACCTGCGGCGAGCGGGAGTAGCACAGATACGCAGTATTTT.

Points on this clonotype: A much bigger clone sits one base away, suggesting this may be a read error. V and J are TRBV6-1 and TRBJ2-7; possible D gene TRBD2, 6 bases. The V gene's germline CDR1 is MNHNS and CDR2 SASEGT. This CDR3 contains 13 residues. The ends were cut back, 4 bases at V and 6 bases at J, with 13 bases in the middle. The DNA of the CDR3 is TGTGCCAGCAGTGGTTCGGAGGGAGTCGAGCAGTACTTC. This encodes CASSGSEGVEQYF.

This clonotype is labeled large. The rearrangement uses TRBV4-1 and TRBJ2-1; D ambiguous. V lost 4 bases to trimming and J lost 0 bases, with 10 bases between them. Germline lookup yields CDR1 MGHRA and CDR2 YSYEKL. The CDR3 contains 15 residues. The CDR3 DNA sequence: TGCGCCAGCAGCCGGACGTCTAGCTCCTACAATGAGCAGTTCTTC. It encodes CASSRTSSSYNEQFF.

The table lists this clonotype with many counts. This chain links TRBV7-6 with TRBJ2-7; D tentatively reads TRBD1 or TRBD2 (5 bases each). Germline values: CDR1 SGHVS, CDR2 FNYEAQ. CDR3 length: 15 amino acids. Trimming took off 5 bases at V and 4 bases at J, with 18 bases between the two ends. CDR3 nucleotide sequence: TGTGCCAGCAGCCCCCAGGGTTACCCGGGGTACGAGCAGTACTTC. This encodes CASSPQGYPGYEQYF. The variable domain in full, completed from reference TRBV7-6 and TRBJ2-7, reads GAGVSQSPRYKVTKRGQDVALRCDPISGHVSLYWYRQALGQGPEFLTYFNYEAQQDKSGLPNDRFSAERPEGSISTLTIQRTEQRDSAMYRCASSPQGYPGYEQYFGPGTRLTVT.

There are many counts of this clonotype. The V call is TRBV30, the J call TRBJ1-6; maybe TRBD1 (5 bases). The CDR3 loop spans 15 amino acids. V was cut by 0 bases and J by 6 bases, with 12 bases left in between. In germline, CDR1 is GTSNPN, CDR2 SVGIG (reference sequence). The CDR3 bases are TGTGCCTGGAGTGTACTGGGCCAGGGTAATTCACCCCTCCACTTT. Protein product: CAWSVLGQGNSPLHF.

This clonotype is classed as medium-sized (0.01 to 0.1%). The chain employs TRBV20-1 and TRBJ2-3; weak D call: TRBD1 (6 bases). V shed 3 bases and J shed 6 bases, with 25 bases lying between them. Germline V gives CDR1 DFQATT, CDR2 SNEGSKA (reference sequence). The CDR3 has 17 amino acids. The chain's CDR3 is CSASQISTGKQSDTQYF. The CDR3 DNA reads as TGCAGTGCTAGTCAAATATCAACAGGGAAACAGTCTGATACGCAGTATTTT.

Of note for this clonotype: An end of the junction differs from the germline gene, which may be a read error. The rearrangement links TRBV7-9 to TRBJ2-3; 7 bases are a match to TRBD2. CDR1 is SEHNR and CDR2 is FQNEAQ in the germline V gene (reference sequence). The CDR3 loop spans 15 amino acids. The CDR3 sequence: CASSLGLADSDAQYF. The CDR3, as DNA: TGTGCCAGCAGCTTGGGCCTAGCGGACTCAGATGCGCAGTATTTT.

This clonotype was detected ten times or more. V usage is TRBV7-8 and J usage is TRBJ1-3; the D is unclear. V was shortened by 5 bases and J by 5 bases, with 19 bases between the two germline ends. Germline V lookup: CDR1 SGHVS, CDR2 FQNEAQ. The CDR3 consists of 16 residues. The CDR3 DNA reads as TGTGCCAGCAGCCAAAACCCGACACTCTTTCGAAACACCATATATTTT. Translated: CASSQNPTLFRNTIYF.

This clonotype was seen repeatedly, ten times or more. The V call is TRBV11-2, the J call TRBJ2-7, with D possibly matching TRBD1 (5 bases). V lost 1 base to trimming and J lost 2 bases, with 12 bases between them. CDR3 length equals 15 residues. The germline gives CDR1 SGHAT, CDR2 FQNNGV. CDR3 sequence reads: CASSLGADRTYEQYF. CDR3 DNA sequence: TGTGCCAGCAGCTTAGGGGCTGACAGAACCTACGAGCAGTACTTC. The full variable domain, its missing parts supplied by reference TRBV11-2 and TRBJ2-7, is EAGVAQSPRYKIIEKRQSVAFWCNPISGHATLYWYQQILGQGPKLLIQFQNNGVVDDSQLPKDRFSAERLKGVDSTLKIQPAKLEDSAVYLCASSLGADRTYEQYFGPGTRLTVT.

In this sample, this clonotype turned up many times. This chain links TRBV30 with TRBJ2-7, with D possibly called TRBD1 or TRBD2 (6 bases each). The V end lost 5 bases, the J end lost 9 bases, and 17 bases lay between the germline ends. The germline gives CDR1 GTSNPN, CDR2 SVGIG (reference sequence). CDR3 size: 12 residues. The CDR3 nucleotides are TGTGCCTGGGAGGGCCTAGAGGGGGGGCAGTACTTC. Amino acid sequence: CAWEGLEGGQYF.

This clonotype was seen repeatedly, ten times or more. The V gene is TRBV5-4, the J gene TRBJ2-1; D is uncertain. V lost 4 bases and J 7 bases, leaving 9 bases between the germline ends. This CDR3 is 12 amino acids long. The germline V gene encodes CDR1 SGHNT and CDR2 YYREEE (reference sequence). CDR3 protein: CASSHIDNEQFF. CDR3 in DNA: TGTGCCAGCAGCCACATTGATAATGAGCAGTTCTTC.

In this sample, this clonotype turned up a few times. This chain uses TRBV24-1 with TRBJ2-5; 7 nucleotides match TRBD2. The CDR3 has 14 amino acids. V lost 5 bases, J lost 7 bases, and 9 bases stayed unmatched. The germline gives CDR1 KGHDR, CDR2 SFDVKD. The CDR3 spells CATSGDGRWGTQYF. The CDR3 DNA follows: TGTGCCACCAGTGGGGACGGGAGGTGGGGGACCCAGTACTTC.

This clonotype was seen many times. The chain recombines TRBV29-1 with TRBJ1-4; D is perhaps TRBD1 (6 bases). With 4 bases removed from V and 7 bases from J, the gap between germline ends came to 10 bases. The germline CDR1 and CDR2 sequences are SQVTM and ANQGSEA. The length of the CDR3 is 12 residues. CDR3 DNA sequence: TGCAGCGTTGGGGGGGCGGGTGAAAAACTGTTTTTT. Translation gives CSVGGAGEKLFF.

This clonotype was observed at least ten times. The V and J genes are TRBV5-1 and TRBJ2-3, with 9 bases that match TRBD1. The CDR3 runs to 14 residues. Germline CDR1 and CDR2: SGHRS and YFSETQ. V lost 4 bases to trimming and J lost 4 bases; unmatched junction nucleotides: 4. The CDR3 spells CASSLRDRADTQYF. CDR3 in DNA: TGCGCCAGCAGCCTCCGGGACAGGGCAGATACGCAGTATTTT.

This clonotype is judged medium-sized. The chain links TRBV7-3 to TRBJ1-6; no clear D. The CDR3 has 13 residues. In germline, CDR1 is SGHTA, CDR2 FQGTGA. V was shortened by 6 bases and J by 9 bases, with 12 bases between the two germline ends. CDR3 bases: TGTGCCAGCAGTGACACCTTAATTTCACCCCTCCACTTT. This translates into CASSDTLISPLHF. The full variable domain, with the rest looked up from reference TRBV7-3 and TRBJ1-6, is GAGVSQTPSNKVTEKGKYVELRCDPISGHTALYWYRQSLGQGPEFLIYFQGTGAADDSGLPNDRFFAVRPEGSVSTLKIQRTERGDSAVYLCASSDTLISPLHFGNGTRLTVT.

This clonotype was seen many times. This chain uses TRBV28 with TRBJ2-1; D gene uncertain. Trimming took off 2 bases at V and 5 bases at J, with 7 bases between the two ends. The CDR3 contains 13 residues. The germline gives CDR1 MDHEN, CDR2 SYDVKM. CDR3 residues: CASSLGFHNEQFF. In DNA form, the CDR3 reads TGTGCCAGCAGTTTAGGTTTCCACAATGAGCAGTTCTTC. The full variable domain, its missing parts supplied by reference TRBV28 and TRBJ2-1, is DVKVTQSSRYLVKRTGEKVFLECVQDMDHENMFWYRQDPGLGLRLIYFSYDVKMKEKGDIPEGYSVSREKKERFSLILESASTNQTSMYLCASSLGFHNEQFFGPGTRLTVL.